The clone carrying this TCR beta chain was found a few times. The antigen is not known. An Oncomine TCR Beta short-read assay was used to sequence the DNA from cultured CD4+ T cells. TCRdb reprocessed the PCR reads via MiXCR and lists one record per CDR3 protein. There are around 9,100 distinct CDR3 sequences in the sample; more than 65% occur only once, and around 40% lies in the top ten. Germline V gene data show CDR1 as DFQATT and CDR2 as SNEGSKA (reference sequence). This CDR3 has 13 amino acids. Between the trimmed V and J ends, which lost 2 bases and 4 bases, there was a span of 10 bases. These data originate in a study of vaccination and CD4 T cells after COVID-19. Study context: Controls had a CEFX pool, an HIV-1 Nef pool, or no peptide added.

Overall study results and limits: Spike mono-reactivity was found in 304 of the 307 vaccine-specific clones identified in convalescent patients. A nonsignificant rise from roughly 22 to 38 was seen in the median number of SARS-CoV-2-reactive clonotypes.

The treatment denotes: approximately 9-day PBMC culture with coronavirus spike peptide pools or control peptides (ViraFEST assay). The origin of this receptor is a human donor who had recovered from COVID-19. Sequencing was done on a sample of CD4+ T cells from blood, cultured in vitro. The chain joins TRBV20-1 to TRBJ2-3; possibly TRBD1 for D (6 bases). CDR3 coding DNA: TGCAGTGCTAGAATCGCAGGGGCAGATACGCAGTATTTT. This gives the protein CSARIAGADTQYF.